A selection of T cell receptor beta chains follows, all from one sample in a study of cytomegalovirus exposure and HLA in healthy donors. The table came from immunoSEQ multiplex PCR; TCRdb's copy has only in-frame clones and leaves some out. The profile shows roughly 140,000 clones, around 82% of them singletons. The sequenced sample consisted of PBMCs. These receptor sequences come from a woman between 45 and 65 years old in good health and CMV-seropositive. Each CDR3 is given with its conserved first and last residue. The order of the fields is J gene, V gene, clone size, D gene, CDR3 DNA, CDR3 protein. D genes are given only for firm matches. Expanded clones are given a class, and other clones once, few, many or no size at all.

J: TRBJ2-1; V: TRBV6-5; size: -; D: -; DNA: TGTGCCAGCAGTCTGGGAGTATACAATGAGCAGTTCTTC; CDR3: CASSLGVYNEQFF
J: TRBJ1-1; V: TRBV5-1; size: -; D: -; DNA: TGCGCCAGCAGCCCCGGGAGGGCGACAGGGAACACTGAAGCTTTCTTT; CDR3: CASSPGRATGNTEAFF
J: TRBJ1-6; V: TRBV5-4; size: -; D: -; DNA: TGTGCCAGCAGCTTTTGGTCAGGGGCGTCACCCCTCCACTTT; CDR3: CASSFWSGASPLHF
J: TRBJ2-7; V: TRBV7-2; size: -; D: TRBD2; DNA: TGTGCCAGCAGCTTCATAGCGGGGGGTGTTTACGAGCAGTACTTC; CDR3: CASSFIAGGVYEQYF
J: TRBJ2-3; V: TRBV5-1; size: -; D: -; DNA: TGCGCCAGCAGCTTGGAGGGGGGGGGCGCAGATACGCAGTATTTT; CDR3: CASSLEGGGADTQYF
J: TRBJ1-2; V: TRBV7-2; size: -; D: TRBD1; DNA: TGTGCCAGCAGCCTCCGGGACAGGGGGCATGGCTACACCTTC; CDR3: CASSLRDRGHGYTF
J: TRBJ2-7; V: TRBV5-6; size: -; D: -; DNA: TGTGCCAGCAGCTTGGCAGGGAACTCCTACGAGCAGTACTTC; CDR3: CASSLAGNSYEQYF
J: TRBJ1-4; V: TRBV25-1; size: -; D: -; DNA: TGTGCCAGCAGTCTCAGCCGCAGGGGCGGGGAAAAACTGTTTTTT; CDR3: CASSLSRRGGEKLFF
J: TRBJ2-3; V: TRBV9; size: -; D: TRBD2; DNA: TGTGCCAGCAGCGTAGGGAGCGGGGCTGGAGATACGCAGTATTTT; CDR3: CASSVGSGAGDTQYF
J: TRBJ1-2; V: TRBV5-4; size: -; D: -; DNA: TGCGCCAGCAGCCAAGACCCCACAGGGAACTATGGCTACACCTTC; CDR3: CASSQDPTGNYGYTF
J: TRBJ1-1; V: TRBV5-1; size: -; D: -; DNA: TGCGCCAGCAGCTTGTACCAGGGCCTAATGAACACTGAAGCTTTCTTT; CDR3: CASSLYQGLMNTEAFF
J: TRBJ1-2; V: TRBV5-1; size: -; D: TRBD1; DNA: TGCGCCAGCAGCCCGTCGACAGGGGGCTATGGCTACACCTTC; CDR3: CASSPSTGGYGYTF
J: TRBJ1-1; V: TRBV6-1; size: -; D: -; DNA: TGTGCCAGCACCACAGGACCGGCGAACACTGAAGCTTTCTTT; CDR3: CASTTGPANTEAFF
J: TRBJ2-3; V: TRBV7-9; size: -; D: -; DNA: TGTGCCAGCAGCTCGAGGGGGGGTTTATTAAGATCGGATACGCAGTATTTT; CDR3: CASSSRGGLLRSDTQYF
J: TRBJ2-7; V: TRBV2; size: -; D: TRBD1; DNA: TGTGCCAGCAGTGCCCGAACAGGGGAGCCCTACGAGCAGTACTTC; CDR3: CASSARTGEPYEQYF
J: TRBJ2-3; V: TRBV2; size: -; D: TRBD1; DNA: TGTGCCAGCAGTGACCAGGGGGTTAGCACAGATACGCAGTATTTT; CDR3: CASSDQGVSTDTQYF
J: TRBJ2-7; V: TRBV7-6; size: -; D: -; DNA: TGTGCCAGCAGCCCACCCTTGGGACAGGGGGGGACTAGCGGCTACGAGCAGTACTTC; CDR3: CASSPPLGQGGTSGYEQYF
J: TRBJ1-2; V: TRBV2; size: -; D: -; DNA: TGTGCCAGCTTGGCGGGCTATGGCTACACCTTC; CDR3: CASLAGYGYTF
J: TRBJ1-1; V: TRBV10-3; size: -; D: -; DNA: TGTGCCATCAGGGGCCAGGGTCCCACTGAAGCTTTCTTT; CDR3: CAIRGQGPTEAFF
J: TRBJ2-2; V: TRBV12-5; size: -; D: -; DNA: TGTGCTAGTGGTTTAGAGGCCGGGGAGCTGTTTTTT; CDR3: CASGLEAGELFF
J: TRBJ1-6; V: TRBV2; size: -; D: -; DNA: TGTGCCAGCAGTGAACAGGCTGGTAATTCACCCCTCCACTTT; CDR3: CASSEQAGNSPLHF
J: TRBJ2-2; V: TRBV7-2; size: few; D: -; DNA: TGTGCCAGCAGCTTACCCCGGGACTCAAAAGGCACCGGGGAGCTGTTTTTT; CDR3: CASSLPRDSKGTGELFF
J: TRBJ1-2; V: TRBV6-1; size: -; D: -; DNA: TGTGCCAGCAGTGAAGGTTATGCCCCAAGAGGGACCTTC; CDR3: CASSEGYAPRGTF
J: TRBJ2-7; V: TRBV27; size: -; D: -; DNA: TGTGCCAGCAGACAAAGCTACGAGCAGTACTTC; CDR3: CASRQSYEQYF
J: TRBJ2-1; V: TRBV9; size: -; D: -; DNA: TGTGCCAGCAGCGCTGGGGAGGGGGATTACAATGAGCAGTTCTTC; CDR3: CASSAGEGDYNEQFF
J: TRBJ2-3; V: TRBV2; size: -; D: TRBD2; DNA: TGTGCCAGCAGAGGAAATAGCGGGTCCACAGATACGCAGTATTTT; CDR3: CASRGNSGSTDTQYF
J: TRBJ2-6; V: TRBV9; size: -; D: TRBD1; DNA: TGTGCCAGCAGCATGGGACAGGGGGTTCGCTCTGGGGCCAACGTCCTGACTTTC; CDR3: CASSMGQGVRSGANVLTF
J: TRBJ2-3; V: TRBV5-1; size: few; D: TRBD2; DNA: TGCGCCAGCCGACTAGCGGGGGGCACAGATACGCAGTATTTT; CDR3: CASRLAGGTDTQYF